The clone carrying this T cell receptor beta chain was seen ten or more times. Antigen: not known. The record originates from a study of T cells after yellow fever vaccination. General study findings and limits: One caveat is that FACS-sorted repertoires could contain abundant clonotypes contaminating from the bulk population. A faster peak, day 5 versus 15, was reached by the weaker secondary response. Most primary-vaccination clones reappeared after the booster (approximately 95% CD4, roughly 88% CD8).

TCR cDNA, made by 5'RACE template switching, carried an added universal primer site and UMIs. TCRdb reprocessed the 5' RACE reads via MiXCR and lists one record per CDR3 protein. The sample includes about 69,000 distinct CDR3 sequences, around 5% of them seen just once. The sequences come from CD4+ T cells sorted from PBMCs, collected around 15 days after the first yellow fever vaccination. This clonotype was obtained from a man aged 18 to 35 who received the YFV17D yellow fever vaccine.

The CDR3 spells CASSLAPGTTIPYEQFF. CDR3 nucleotide sequence: TGTGCCAGCAGTTTAGCTCCCGGGACTACTATCCCCTATGAGCAGTTCTTC. The chain is built from TRBV5-5 and TRBJ2-1, with 7 bases fitting TRBD2. Germline V gives CDR1 SGHKS, CDR2 YYEKEE (reference sequence). After removal of 5 bases from V and 8 bases from J, the junction contained 19 bases not matched to a gene. The CDR3 totals 17 residues.